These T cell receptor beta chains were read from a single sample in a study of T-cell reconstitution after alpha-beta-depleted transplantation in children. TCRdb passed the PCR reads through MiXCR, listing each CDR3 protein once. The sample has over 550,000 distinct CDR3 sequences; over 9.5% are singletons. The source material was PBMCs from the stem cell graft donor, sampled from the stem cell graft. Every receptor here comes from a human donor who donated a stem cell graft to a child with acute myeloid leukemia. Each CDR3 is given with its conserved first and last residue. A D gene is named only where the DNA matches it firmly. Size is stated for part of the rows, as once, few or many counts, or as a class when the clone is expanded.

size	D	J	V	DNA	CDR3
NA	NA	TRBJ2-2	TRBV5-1	TGCGCCAGCAGCTTGGATGTTTCTTCTTACACCGGGGAGCTGTTTTTT	CASSLDVSSYTGELFF
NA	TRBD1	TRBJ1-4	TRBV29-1	TGCAGCGTTGACCAGGGCAGGGGGCCTGAAAAACTGTTTTTT	CSVDQGRGPEKLFF
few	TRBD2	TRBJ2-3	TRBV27	TGTGCCAGCAGTTTGCTTAGCGGGAGGGGAGATACGCAGTATTTT	CASSLLSGRGDTQYF
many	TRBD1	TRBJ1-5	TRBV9	TGTGCCAGCAGCCCTCAGGACAGGCCATATAGCAATCAGCCCCAGCATTTT	CASSPQDRPYSNQPQHF
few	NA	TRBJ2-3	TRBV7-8	TGTGCCAGCAGCCGCCAGCCTTCTAGCACAGATACGCAGTATTTT	CASSRQPSSTDTQYF
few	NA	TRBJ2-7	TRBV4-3	TGCGCCAGCAGCCAAGATTCTATTAGTGACTCCTACGAGCAGTACTTC	CASSQDSISDSYEQYF
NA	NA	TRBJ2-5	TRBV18	TGTGCCAGCTCCTCGACAATGGGGGAGACCCAGTACTTC	CASSSTMGETQYF
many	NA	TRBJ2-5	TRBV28	TGTGCCAGCAGTCGCCCAGGGAACCTACAAGAGACCCAGTACTTC	CASSRPGNLQETQYF
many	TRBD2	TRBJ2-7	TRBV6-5	TGTGCCGCCACCAGCGGGACGCTATATGGGAGGCAGTACTTC	CAATSGTLYGRQYF
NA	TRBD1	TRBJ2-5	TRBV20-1	TGCAGTGCTAGACCGGACAGGGAATTCCAAGAGACCCAGTACTTC	CSARPDREFQETQYF
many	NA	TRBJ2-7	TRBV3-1	TGTGCCAGCAGCCAAGGGACAGTTTTACACGAGCAGTACTTC	CASSQGTVLHEQYF
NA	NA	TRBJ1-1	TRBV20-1	TGCAGTGCTATCTACGGACTAACGACGGGCGATAACGCTGAAGCTTTCTTT	CSAIYGLTTGDNAEAFF
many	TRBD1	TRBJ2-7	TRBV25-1	TGTGCCAGCAGTGGGGCCCCGGGACAGGGCTCCTACGAGCAGTACTTC	CASSGAPGQGSYEQYF
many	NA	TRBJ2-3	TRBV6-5	TGTGCCAGCAGTTACTTAGGGGGAGGCGTAGATACGCAGTATTTT	CASSYLGGGVDTQYF
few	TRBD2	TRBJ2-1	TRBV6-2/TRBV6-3	TGTGCCAGCAGTTACGGACTAGCGGGGAATGAGCAGTTCTTC	CASSYGLAGNEQFF
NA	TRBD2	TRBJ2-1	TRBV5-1	TGCGCCAGCAGCGACCCTAGCGGGAGGGGTTCCTACAATGAGCAGTTCTTC	CASSDPSGRGSYNEQFF
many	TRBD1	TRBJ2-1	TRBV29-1	TGCAGCGTTTCTCCCCCCGGGACAGGGAGCGCGGTCTATGAGCAGTTCTTC	CSVSPPGTGSAVYEQFF
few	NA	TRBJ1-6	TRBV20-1	TGCAGTGCTAGACCGACAAGGACCCAAGGCCAAAATTCACCCCTCCACTTT	CSARPTRTQGQNSPLHF
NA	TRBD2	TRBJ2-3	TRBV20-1	TGCGGACCGACTAGCGGGAGTACCGATACGCAGTATTTT	CGPTSGSTDTQYF
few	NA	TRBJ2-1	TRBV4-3	TGCGCCAGCAGCCAAGAAGCAAGAAACTTGATAGGGGGCAATGAGCAGTTCTTC	CASSQEARNLIGGNEQFF
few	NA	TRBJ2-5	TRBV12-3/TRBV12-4	TGTGCCAGCAGTTTCCGAGGGACCCAAGAGACCCAGTACTTC	CASSFRGTQETQYF
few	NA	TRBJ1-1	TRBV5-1	TGCGCCAGCAGCTTGATCGAGGGATACACTGAAGCTTTCTTT	CASSLIEGYTEAFF
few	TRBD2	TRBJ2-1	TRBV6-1	TGTGCCAGCAGCCTTGGACTAGCGGGAGGGCCTAAGTACAATGAGCAGTTCTTC	CASSLGLAGGPKYNEQFF
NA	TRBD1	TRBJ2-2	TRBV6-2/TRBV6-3	TGTGCCAGCAGTTACGGCCCCCAGGGGGCTATCACCGGGGAGCTGTTTTTT	CASSYGPQGAITGELFF
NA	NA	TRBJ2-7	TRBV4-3	TGCGCCAGCAGCCAAGATCGAACCCTAGCGCCTGGAAGGTACTTC	CASSQDRTLAPGRYF
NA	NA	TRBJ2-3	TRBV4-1	TGCGCCAGCAGCCAAGATTCCAGGGGCTCTACGCAGTATTTT	CASSQDSRGSTQYF
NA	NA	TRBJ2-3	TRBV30	TGTGCCTGGAAGCTCAGGGGCACAGATACGCAGTATTTT	CAWKLRGTDTQYF
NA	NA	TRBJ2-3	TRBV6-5	TGTGCCAGCAGTTACTCGGAGGGGTCGGTCACAGATACGCAGTATTTT	CASSYSEGSVTDTQYF
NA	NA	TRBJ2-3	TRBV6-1	TGTGCCAGCAGGGGAGTCGGGAGTCGCGGCCCGGATACGCAGTATTTT	CASRGVGSRGPDTQYF
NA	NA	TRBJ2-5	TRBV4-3	TGCGCCAGCAGCCAAGAGAGGGGAACGGGAGAGACCCAGTACTTC	CASSQERGTGETQYF
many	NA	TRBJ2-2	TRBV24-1	TGTGCCACCAGTGGGACTACCACCGGGACAATATCCACCGGGGAGCTGTTTTTT	CATSGTTTGTISTGELFF
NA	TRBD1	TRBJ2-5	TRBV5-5	TGTGCCAGCAGCTGGGGACAGGGGGAAGAGACCCAGTACTTC	CASSWGQGEETQYF
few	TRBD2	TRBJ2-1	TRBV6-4	TGTGCCAGCAGTCCCGAACTAGCGGGCAACAATGAGCAGTTCTTC	CASSPELAGNNEQFF
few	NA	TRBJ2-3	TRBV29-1	TGCAGCCCCCGGGACGCAGATACGCAGTATTTT	CSPRDADTQYF
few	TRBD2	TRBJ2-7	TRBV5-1	TGCGCCAGCAGCTCCAGACTAGCGGGAGTTAGGGAGCAGTACTTC	CASSSRLAGVREQYF
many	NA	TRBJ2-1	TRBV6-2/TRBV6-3	TGTGCCAGCACCGTAGAACGCGGAAGAGAAATCAATGAGCAGTTCTTC	CASTVERGREINEQFF
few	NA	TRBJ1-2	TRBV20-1	TGCAGTGCTAGCTTGGCGGGGGACTATGGCTACACCTTC	CSASLAGDYGYTF
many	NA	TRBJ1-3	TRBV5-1	TGCGCCAGCAGCTTGTACGGGGGCTCTGGAAACACCATATATTTT	CASSLYGGSGNTIYF
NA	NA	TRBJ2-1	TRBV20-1	TGCAGTGCTAGAGACGGTCGGGGTAGAGAGAATGAGCAGTTCTTC	CSARDGRGRENEQFF
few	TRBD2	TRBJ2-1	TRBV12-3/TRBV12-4	TGTGCCAGCAGTCGACTAGCGGGGGGGGTCAATGAGCAGTTCTTC	CASSRLAGGVNEQFF
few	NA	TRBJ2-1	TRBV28	TGTGCCAGCACTCATAGTGGGAATGAGCAGTTCTTC	CASTHSGNEQFF